The clone carrying this T cell receptor beta chain was counted a few times. Its antigen remains unknown. Germline V gives CDR1 MNHEY, CDR2 SVGEGT. This CDR3 comprises 14 residues. Trimming shortened V by 3 bases and J by 1 base, and 7 bases separated the two germline ends. For TCR beta, libraries came from iRepertoire HTBI primers and Arm-PCR of CDR3 regions. TCRdb re-derived calls from the multiplex PCR reads in MiXCR, one entry per CDR3 protein. The table shows roughly 430,000 distinct CDR3 sequences, with around a fifth occurring only once. This entry belongs to a study of regulatory T cells in long-lasting Graves disease. Study observations and caveats: The TCR repertoire of persistent Graves' patients was less diverse than that of newly diagnosed ones. Accuracy was possibly reduced by small sample size.

As for time point: persistent/refractory GD, antithyroid drugs over 5 years with positive TRAb. PBMC RNA served as the TCR library source. The sample here was peripheral blood mononuclear cells (PBMCs), taken when the disease was refractory, from a patient treated with antithyroid drugs. The TCR comes from a female donor with Graves disease. V usage is TRBV6-2 or TRBV6-3 and J usage is TRBJ1-3; D gene ambiguous. For the CDR3, the DNA is TGTGCCAGCAGTTATTCATCGTCTGGAAACACCATATATTTT. Its protein product is CASSYSSSGNTIYF.